This T cell receptor beta chain was found in a study of blood T cell repertoires in COVID-19 (dated by TCRdb to about 2020). Regarding the study in general: Samples covering the acute and convalescent phases of COVID-19 were provided by collaborators in the United States, Italy and Spain. The prospective study material was composed of cDNA or gDNA derived from T cells, B-cell-depleted T cells, or PBMCs. The dataset comprised deeply sampled blood TCRbeta repertoires from subjects exposed to, actively infected with, or recovered from COVID-19. The repertoires were released in a freely available public database intended as a resource for research on the immune response to SARS-CoV-2. Samples came from the ongoing ImmuneRACE study (first 160 participants) plus 1,254 subjects from 6 global collaborators. Nearly every sample came with metadata listing a de-identified subject ID, COVID-19 status, age in years and sex. HLA class I and class II types, where available, came from metadata supplied by the sample provider rather than from assay-based typing. Overall results and qualifications from the work: The amount of clinical and demographic metadata varied by source and participant and was provided uncurated.

Regarding this clone: No antigen is known for it. No base quality information exists; no much larger clone differs at one position.

The immunoSEQ Assay, a bias-controlled multiplex PCR, was used to amplify TCRbeta CDR3 regions from genomic DNA. Concerning the study's data processing: The number of nucleated cells in each sample was estimated by amplification of reference gene primers within the assay. To quantify the absolute abundance of each unique TCRbeta CDR3 rearrangement, sequence reads were collapsed and filtered. For each sample, productive Simpson clonality was calculated by taking the square root of Simpson's diversity index across productive rearrangements. TCRdb obtained this table from immuneACCESS and retained in-frame rearrangements with V and J assigned. These tables miss some clones; where compared with another copy, unresolved V genes account for less than half of the shortfall, and the remainder is unexplained. The DNA was the basis for D and trimming; V, J and clone size are from that table. Here the sample has 80,000 to 95,000 clones; about 76% occur a single time. The top ten clonotypes cover approximately 44% of the sample.

The collaborating institutions used their own protocols to collect whole blood in K2EDTA tubes. Collaborator samples were shipped for TCRbeta analysis as frozen whole blood, isolated PBMCs, or DNA extracted from either sample type. CDR3 length: 16 amino acids, cysteine to phenylalanine. Just the 48-base CDR3 DNA is kept, in frame starting at base 1. The germline V gene supplies CDR1 SGHVS and CDR2 FQNEAQ. V ends up 5 bases short and J 0 bases short, with an unmatched junction base count of 9. The clonotype was recovered from a man aged 80 or over with acute or convalescent COVID-19. The chain is made from TRBV7-8 and TRBJ2-7, with 8 middle bases fitting TRBD1. The sample consisted of peripheral blood. The CDR3 region: CASSPPGTGNSYEQYF. Here is the DNA: TGTGCCAGCAGCCCTCCCGGGACAGGTAACTCCTACGAGCAGTACTTC.